This T cell receptor (beta chain) was sequenced during a study of T cells after posttransplantation cyclophosphamide. Study outcomes and limitations: TRB clonality was highly associated with recipient CMV seropositivity and reactivation. Blood and skin or GI T cell repertoires showed limited TRB overlap. Donor CD8+ memory clones often dominated recipient blood repertoires at later times.

This clone has ten or more counts. Its target is unknown. This related bone marrow graft donor gave peripheral blood on the day of marrow donation. This CDR3 comprises 14 residues. The germline V gene encodes CDR1 SQVTM and CDR2 ANQGSEA. V was shortened by 6 bases and J by 6 bases, with 20 bases between the two germline ends. Profiled with immunoSEQ multiplex PCR; TCRdb holds only in-frame clones, not every one. The sample is made up of 40,000 to 45,000 clones, none counted only once. V is TRBV29-1 and J is TRBJ1-2; weak D call: TRBD1 (5 bases). The source of this sequence is a man aged 35 to 55 in good health, CMV-negative, and a related stem cell transplant donor. Sequencing input: PBMCs. Written as DNA, the CDR3 is TGCAGCGTAACTGGACTAACAGGCAACAATGGCTACACCTTC. This encodes CSVTGLTGNNGYTF.